This TCR beta chain is drawn from a study of blood T cell repertoires in COVID-19. Across the study: From T cells, B-cell-depleted T cells, or PBMCs came the material, which was cDNA or gDNA.

Enrollees, about 18 to 89 years old, lived in roughly 24 US areas. Which cohort a participant joined came from the clinical history participants gave. Original handling: Counts of nucleated cells, estimated from reference gene primer amplification, were obtained. TCRdb's copy holds only in-frame clones and misses some; the assay was immunoSEQ multiplex PCR. The DNA gave D and trimming, while V, J and clone size come from that table. The sample has hundreds of thousands of clones; 90% are singletons. This CDR3 comprises 13 residues. Trimming removed 5 bases at V and 1 base at J, with 11 bases between. Germline lookup yields CDR1 SQVTM and CDR2 ANQGSEA.

The V gene is TRBV29-1, the J gene TRBJ2-5; D is unresolved. This receptor was obtained from a woman in her late teens or twenties with acute COVID-19. Sequenced sample: PBMCs or T cells enriched from blood (not recorded which). This CDR3 is CSVMTRLQETQYF. The CDR3 bases are TGCAGCGTTATGACACGTCTCCAAGAGACCCAGTACTTC. Full variable domain (rest looked up from reference TRBV29-1 and TRBJ2-5): SAVISQKPSRDICQRGTSLTIQCQVDSQVTMMFWYRQQPGQSLTLIATANQGSEATYESGFVIDKFPISRPNLTFSTLTVSNMSPEDSSIYLCSVMTRLQETQYFGPGTRLLVL.